The source of this T cell receptor (beta chain) is a study of control samples from healthy donors and cancer patients. The repertoire was sequenced with immunoSEQ multiplex PCR; TCRdb's copy has only in-frame clones and lacks some. The repertoire holds some 130,000 clones, with 90% as singletons. Input material: blood. The sequence derives from a man between 35 and 55 years old in good health.

The CDR3 coding sequence is TGTGCCAGCAGCTTAGGAGCCATGGGATACACTGAAGCTTTCTTT. It specifies CASSLGAMGYTEAFF. The chain uses TRBV7-2 and TRBJ1-1; D ambiguous. The CDR3 consists of 15 residues. V gave up 1 base and J gave up 3 bases, with 12 bases separating them. Germline V gene lookup returns CDR1 SGHTA and CDR2 FQGNSA.